This TCR beta chain comes out of a study of blood T cell repertoires in COVID-19 (dated by TCRdb to the early 2020s). Study-level background: Samples from collaborators originated in the United States, Italy and Spain and spanned both the acute and convalescent phases of COVID-19. The prospective study material was composed of cDNA or gDNA derived from T cells, B-cell-depleted T cells, or PBMCs. Deeply sampled blood TCRbeta repertoires from subjects exposed to, actively infected with, or recovered from COVID-19 were included in the dataset. The repertoires were released in a freely available public database intended as a resource for research on the immune response to SARS-CoV-2. The samples were drawn from two sources: the first 160 participants of the ongoing ImmuneRACE study, and over 1,000 subjects contributed by 6 global collaborators. Sample metadata almost always included a de-identified subject ID, COVID-19 status, age in years and sex. Where available, HLA class I and class II types were obtained from metadata supplied by the sample provider rather than from assay-based typing.

On this clone itself: Its target antigen remains unknown. No quality values exist for individual bases; no much larger clone is one base distant.

Collaborating institutions collected whole blood in K2EDTA tubes following their own protocols. For TCRbeta analysis, collaborators shipped samples as frozen whole blood, isolated PBMCs, or DNA extracted from either of those sample types. The junction shows trimming of 5 bases on V and 0 bases on J, plus 10 bases between the germline ends. Measured from the cysteine to the phenylalanine, the CDR3 is 15 residues long. Only the CDR3 region is kept as DNA, spanning 45 bases read in frame from base 1. The germline V gene sets CDR1 to WSHSY and CDR2 to SAAADI. Study-level results and caveats: Clinical and demographic metadata were provided uncurated, with the amount varying by source and participant.

The immunoSEQ Assay, a bias-controlled multiplex PCR, was used to amplify TCRbeta CDR3 regions from genomic DNA. The paper's data handling went like this. Within the assay, amplification of reference gene primers was used to estimate how many nucleated cells each sample contained. Sequence reads were collapsed and filtered to measure the absolute abundance of every unique TCRbeta CDR3 rearrangement. For each sample, productive Simpson clonality was calculated as the square root of Simpson's diversity index over productive rearrangements. The table was pulled from immuneACCESS by TCRdb, which kept in-frame rearrangements only. Such tables lose some clones; where checked, under half of the loss comes from unresolved V genes, and the rest has no known cause. The DNA gave D and trimming, while V, J and clone size come from that table. The table for this sample lists about 110,000 clones; about 88% of them were counted only once. Clones ranked in the top ten supply 2% to 3% of the sample.

The sequenced sample consisted of peripheral blood. The V and J genes are TRBV10-2 and TRBJ2-2; a weak D assignment points to TRBD2 (6 bases agree). The clonotype was recovered from a human donor in a cohort sampled during active COVID-19. The bases read TGCGCCAGCAGTCGAAGGGACTCGAACACCGGGGAGCTGTTTTTT. Its protein reads: CASSRRDSNTGELFF.